Presented here are 27 T cell receptor beta chains from one specimen sequenced in a study of cytomegalovirus exposure and HLA in healthy donors. 13 Jbeta primers and 60 Vbeta primers were used for the PCR. TCRdb's copy holds only in-frame clones and misses some; the assay was immunoSEQ multiplex PCR. This sample has some 86,000 clones, with roughly 77% found just once. Sequenced input: PBMCs. The receptors stem from a woman in her thirties or forties in good health and CMV-seropositive.

The gene calls are TRBV6-1 and TRBJ1-1; D is possibly TRBD1 (6 bases). Germline V lookup: CDR1 MNHNS, CDR2 SASEGT. Trimming pared 6 bases from V and 2 bases from J, leaving 16 bases between. The CDR3 is 15 amino acids. CDR3 coding DNA: TGTGCCAGCAGCGAAAACAGGGCCTCTAACACTGAAGCTTTCTTT. Translating gives CASSENRASNTEAFF.

CDR3 in DNA: TGTGCCAGCAGCGCCTCCCCCTCCGCGGGGGACATTAATGAAAAACTGTTTTTT. Translating gives CASSASPSAGDINEKLFF. The V call is TRBV9, the J call TRBJ1-4; TRBD1 is a possible D gene (6 bases). V lost 3 bases and J lost 4, with 22 bases in between. The CDR3 is 18 amino acids. Germline lookup yields CDR1 SGDLS and CDR2 YYNGEE.

The rearrangement uses TRBV4-3 and TRBJ2-7; 9 bases align to TRBD2. The V gene's germline CDR1 is LGHNA and CDR2 YSLEER. The CDR3 spans 15 residues. Trimming took 1 base from V and 6 from J; bases not matched to a gene: 7. Written as DNA, the CDR3 is TGCGCCAGCAGCCAAGGGGCGGGAGGGCTGGTCGAGCAGTACTTC. Protein product: CASSQGAGGLVEQYF.

This clone has a single count. The CDR3 is CASGDQGAQPQHF. The CDR3 coding sequence is TGTGCCAGCGGGGATCAAGGGGCTCAGCCCCAGCATTTT. This chain joins TRBV7-6 and TRBJ1-5; TRBD1 is a possible D gene (5 bases). V shed 8 bases and J shed 6 bases, with 14 bases lying between them. The germline gives CDR1 SGHVS, CDR2 FNYEAQ. The CDR3 length is 13 residues. Full variable domain (rest looked up from reference TRBV7-6 and TRBJ1-5): GAGVSQSPRYKVTKRGQDVALRCDPISGHVSLYWYRQALGQGPEFLTYFNYEAQQDKSGLPNDRFSAERPEGSISTLTIQRTEQRDSAMYRCASGDQGAQPQHFGDGTRLSIL.

The chain recombines TRBV5-1 with TRBJ1-4, with 7 bases aligning to TRBD1. This CDR3 has 15 residues. The germline V gene encodes CDR1 SGHRS and CDR2 YFSETQ. J gave up 6 bases and V 4 bases, and 9 bases lay outside the gene matches. This chain's CDR3 is CASSLGQVGDEKLFF. In nucleotides, the CDR3 is TGCGCCAGCAGCCTCGGACAGGTCGGAGATGAAAAACTGTTTTTT.

This clone was detected only a few times. The chain carries TRBV5-4 and TRBJ1-2; TRBD1 agrees at 12 bases. The CDR3 has 14 residues. V lost 3 bases to trimming and J lost 6 bases; unmatched junction nucleotides: 3. Germline CDR1 and CDR2: SGHNT and YYREEE (reference sequence). The CDR3 nucleotides read TGTGCCAGCAGCTGGGACAGGGGGCTAAATGGCTACACCTTC. It codes for CASSWDRGLNGYTF.

The rearrangement links TRBV19 to TRBJ1-1; D is unclear. V was cut by 6 bases and J by 1 base, with 18 bases left in between. The V gene's germline CDR1 is LNHDA and CDR2 SQIVND (reference sequence). This CDR3 is 16 amino acids long. CDR3 sequence: CASSHYPGRENTEAFF. For the CDR3, the DNA is TGTGCCAGTAGCCACTACCCTGGACGGGAGAACACTGAAGCTTTCTTT.

The chain joins TRBV5-8 to TRBJ2-7; 8 positions match TRBD1. CDR3 size: 15 residues. V was pared by 2 bases and J by 3 bases, with 7 bases of the junction left unmatched. Germline values: CDR1 SGHTS, CDR2 YDEGEE. This chain's CDR3 is CASSFRGPPDYEQYF. The CDR3 DNA reads as TGTGCCAGCAGCTTCAGGGGGCCGCCTGACTACGAGCAGTACTTC.

The chain links TRBV27 to TRBJ2-7; 8 nucleotides agree with TRBD2. The germline gives CDR1 MNHEY, CDR2 SMNVEV (reference sequence). The V segment lost 2 bases and the J segment 4 bases; nucleotides outside the gene matches: 10. The CDR3 length is 16 residues. The CDR3 nucleotides are TGTGCCAGCAGTTTACTCGGGCTAGCGGGCCAGTACGAGCAGTACTTC. Translated, it gives CASSLLGLAGQYEQYF.

The chain is built from TRBV4-1 and TRBJ1-5; D unclear. This CDR3 region has 15 residues. CDR1 is MGHRA and CDR2 is YSYEKL in the germline V gene. Trimming shortened V by 4 bases and J by 3 bases, and 13 bases separated the two germline ends. CDR3: CASSLHGSNNQPQHF. In DNA, the CDR3 is TGCGCCAGCAGCCTACATGGGAGTAACAATCAGCCCCAGCATTTT.

This chain links TRBV7-2 with TRBJ1-2, with TRBD1 as a possible D gene (5 bases). Germline loops: CDR1 SGHTA, CDR2 FQGNSA. The CDR3 loop spans 13 amino acids. Trimming removed 4 bases at V and 4 bases at J, with 10 bases between. The CDR3 protein is CASSSGQGYGYTF. CDR3 nucleotides: TGTGCCAGCAGCTCCGGCCAGGGCTATGGCTACACCTTC.

The chain combines TRBV7-9 with TRBJ2-1; no firm D call. CDR3 size: 17 residues. V lost 1 base and J lost 4, with 17 bases in between. Germline values: CDR1 SEHNR, CDR2 FQNEAQ (reference sequence). DNA for the CDR3: TGTGCCAGCAGCTTAGGGCGTGGGCAGAATCTTTACAATGAGCAGTTCTTC. It translates to CASSLGRGQNLYNEQFF.

The chain combines TRBV7-8 with TRBJ1-5; D not certain. V dropped 1 base and J dropped 11 bases, with 12 bases sitting between them. Germline loops: CDR1 SGHVS, CDR2 FQNEAQ. The CDR3 consists of 13 residues. In DNA form, the CDR3 reads TGTGCCAGCAGCTTAGTAGGTCTGGGCGCCCAGCATTTT. It translates to CASSLVGLGAQHF. The full variable domain, completed using reference TRBV7-8 and TRBJ1-5, is GAGVSQSPRYKVAKRGQDVALRCDPISGHVSLFWYQQALGQGPEFLTYFQNEAQLDKSGLPSDRFFAERPEGSVSTLKIQRTQQEDSAVYLCASSLVGLGAQHFGDGTRLSIL.

The rearrangement joins TRBV19 to TRBJ2-7; 8 nucleotides line up with TRBD1. This CDR3 region has 14 residues. V gave up 8 bases and J gave up 3 bases; unmatched junction bases: 9. CDR1 is LNHDA and CDR2 is SQIVND in the germline V gene (reference sequence). The CDR3 region is CASALGTGIYEQYF. In DNA form, the CDR3 reads TGTGCCAGTGCGTTAGGGACAGGAATCTACGAGCAGTACTTC.

The J gene is TRBJ2-7, the V gene TRBV6-5; 8 positions agree with TRBD1. In germline, CDR1 is MNHEY, CDR2 SVGAGI. Unmatched junction bases numbered 7, after V lost 6 bases and J lost 0 bases. The CDR3 length is 15 residues. The CDR3 DNA sequence: TGTGCCAGCAGGCTCGGACAGGGTAGCTCCTACGAGCAGTACTTC. As protein: CASRLGQGSSYEQYF.

The J gene is TRBJ1-5, the V gene TRBV2; D not resolved. Trimming removed 4 bases from V and 1 base from J, with 11 bases in between. Looked up from germline, CDR1 is SNHLY and CDR2 is FYNNEI. CDR3 size: 15 residues. CDR3 protein: CASSVDGVSNQPQHF. CDR3 nucleotides: TGTGCCAGCAGTGTCGACGGAGTCAGCAATCAGCCCCAGCATTTT.

The chain links TRBV29-1 to TRBJ2-1, with D unresolved. Germline lookup yields CDR1 SQVTM and CDR2 ANQGSEA. V dropped 7 bases and J dropped 8 bases, with 15 bases sitting between them. This CDR3 is 12 amino acids long. CDR3 nucleotides: TGCAGCGCCCTCCTCCTAGGAGATGAGCAGTTCTTC. It codes for CSALLLGDEQFF.

This clone was recorded once. The chain employs TRBV7-9 and TRBJ2-7; 9 bases line up with TRBD2. The germline V gene encodes CDR1 SEHNR and CDR2 FQNEAQ (reference sequence). V dropped 1 base and J dropped 3; count of bases not matched to a gene: 10. The length of the CDR3 is 17 residues. The CDR3 is CASSLVLAGPAHYEQYF. The CDR3 DNA is TGTGCCAGCAGCTTAGTTCTAGCGGGGCCAGCCCACTACGAGCAGTACTTC.

This clone has just a few counts. The rearrangement links TRBV6-1 to TRBJ1-5; D gene ambiguous. This CDR3 is built from 15 residues. Germline V lookup: CDR1 MNHNS, CDR2 SASEGT. Trimming pared 4 bases from V and 0 bases from J, leaving 10 bases between. The CDR3 DNA reads TGTGCCAGCAGTGTGTACAGCCATAGCAATCAGCCCCAGCATTTT. It is translated as CASSVYSHSNQPQHF.

V gene TRBV28 combines with J gene TRBJ2-3, with 11 bases aligning to TRBD2. In germline, CDR1 is MDHEN, CDR2 SYDVKM. J was trimmed by 4 bases and V by 5 bases; bases with no gene match: 11. The CDR3 sequence is 17 residues long. The CDR3 nucleotides read TGTGCCAGCAGTGCGCTGACTAGCGGGATCCTGGCAGATACGCAGTATTTT. Amino acid sequence: CASSALTSGILADTQYF.

V is TRBV29-1 and J is TRBJ2-7, with TRBD2 matching 10 bases. Unmatched junction bases numbered 6, after V lost 7 bases and J lost 3 bases. This CDR3 region has 13 residues. Germline V lookup: CDR1 SQVTM, CDR2 ANQGSEA. The CDR3, as DNA: TGCAGCGGATCTAGCGGGAGCCACTACGAGCAGTACTTC. Its protein is CSGSSGSHYEQYF.

The gene calls are TRBV6-1 and TRBJ2-5; TRBD1 might be the D (5 bases). The DNA end favors TRBJ2-7, so the J call may be wrong. This CDR3 contains 13 residues. Germline CDR1 MNHNS, CDR2 SASEGT. CDR3 bases: TGTGCCAGCATAACAGGTTCTGCCTACGAGCAGTACTTC. Translating gives CASITGSAYEQYF.

The CDR3 bases are TGTGCCAGCAGTTTTACCACCGGGACAGAGAACACCGGGGAGCTGTTTTTT. Residues: CASSFTTGTENTGELFF. This chain links TRBV27 with TRBJ2-2; 7 nucleotides line up with TRBD1. This CDR3 is 17 amino acids long. The V gene's germline CDR1 is MNHEY and CDR2 SMNVEV (reference sequence). Unmatched junction bases numbered 8, after V lost 3 bases and J lost 1 base.

The V and J genes are TRBV30 and TRBJ2-7; tentative D call: TRBD1 (5 bases). From germline, CDR1 is GTSNPN and CDR2 SVGIG (reference sequence). V was shortened by 3 bases and J by 3 bases, with 9 bases between the two germline ends. This CDR3 has 12 residues. As DNA, the CDR3 is TGTGCCTGGAGCACAGGCGACTACGAGCAGTACTTC. The encoded protein is CAWSTGDYEQYF.

The CDR3 is CASSDLLTSNYEQYF. For the CDR3, the DNA is TGTGCCAGCAGTGACCTACTGACTAGCAACTACGAGCAGTACTTC. This chain uses TRBV6-1 with TRBJ2-7; 7 nucleotides match TRBD2. V shed 3 bases, J shed 3 bases, and the junction held 8 bases outside the gene matches. Germline assignment: CDR1 MNHNS and CDR2 SASEGT. The CDR3 is 15 amino acids.

This chain joins TRBV11-2 and TRBJ2-1; a weak D match, TRBD1 (6 bases). The CDR3 runs to 15 residues. Deletions cut 3 bases from V and 4 bases from J, with 13 bases between. From germline, CDR1 is SGHAT and CDR2 FQNNGV. As DNA, the CDR3 is TGTGCCAGCAGCTTGCCAGGGGTTACATACAATGAGCAGTTCTTC. Translating gives CASSLPGVTYNEQFF.

V and J are TRBV30 and TRBJ1-5, with 11 positions matching TRBD1. The V segment lost 3 bases and the J segment 7 bases; nucleotides outside the gene matches: 5. Germline V gene sequence: CDR1 GTSNPN, CDR2 SVGIG (reference sequence). The CDR3 extends over 14 amino acids. The chain's CDR3 is CAWSGQGAGQPQHF. For the CDR3, the DNA is TGTGCCTGGAGCGGACAGGGGGCAGGACAGCCCCAGCATTTT.